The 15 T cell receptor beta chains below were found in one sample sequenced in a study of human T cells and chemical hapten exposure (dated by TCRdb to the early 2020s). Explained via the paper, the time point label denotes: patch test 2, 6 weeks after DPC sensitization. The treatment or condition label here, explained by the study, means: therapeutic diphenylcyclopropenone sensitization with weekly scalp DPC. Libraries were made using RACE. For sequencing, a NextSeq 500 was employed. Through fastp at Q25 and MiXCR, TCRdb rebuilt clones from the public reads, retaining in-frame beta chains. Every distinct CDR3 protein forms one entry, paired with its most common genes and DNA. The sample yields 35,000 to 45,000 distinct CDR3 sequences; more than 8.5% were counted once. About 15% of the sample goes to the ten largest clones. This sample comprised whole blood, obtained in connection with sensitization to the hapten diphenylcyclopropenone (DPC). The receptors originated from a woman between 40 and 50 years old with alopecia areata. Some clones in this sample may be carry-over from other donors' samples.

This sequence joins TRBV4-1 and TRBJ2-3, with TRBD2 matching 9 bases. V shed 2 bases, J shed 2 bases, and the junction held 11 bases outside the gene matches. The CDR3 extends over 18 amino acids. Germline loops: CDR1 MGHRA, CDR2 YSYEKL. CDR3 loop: CASSQSFLAGEPTDTQYF. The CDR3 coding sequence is TGCGCCAGCAGCCAAAGTTTTTTAGCGGGGGAACCCACAGATACGCAGTATTTT.

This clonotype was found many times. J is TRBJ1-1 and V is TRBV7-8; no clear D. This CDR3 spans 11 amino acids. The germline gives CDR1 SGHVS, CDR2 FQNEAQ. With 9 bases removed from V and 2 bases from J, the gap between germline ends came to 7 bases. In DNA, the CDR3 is TGTGCCAGGACAACTAACACTGAAGCTTTCTTT. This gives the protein CARTTNTEAFF.

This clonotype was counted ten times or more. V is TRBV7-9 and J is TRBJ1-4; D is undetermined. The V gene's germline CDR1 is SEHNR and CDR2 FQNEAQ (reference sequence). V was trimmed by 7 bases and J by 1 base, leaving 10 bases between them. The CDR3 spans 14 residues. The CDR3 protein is CASNKDGTNEKLFF. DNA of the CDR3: TGTGCCAGCAACAAAGACGGAACTAATGAAAAACTGTTTTTT.

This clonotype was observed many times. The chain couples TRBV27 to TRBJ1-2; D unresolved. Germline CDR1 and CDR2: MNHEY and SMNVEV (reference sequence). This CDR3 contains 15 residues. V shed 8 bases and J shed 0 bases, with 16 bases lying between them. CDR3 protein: CASSREWGANYGYTF. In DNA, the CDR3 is TGTGCCAGCTCCCGGGAGTGGGGAGCTAACTATGGCTACACCTTC.

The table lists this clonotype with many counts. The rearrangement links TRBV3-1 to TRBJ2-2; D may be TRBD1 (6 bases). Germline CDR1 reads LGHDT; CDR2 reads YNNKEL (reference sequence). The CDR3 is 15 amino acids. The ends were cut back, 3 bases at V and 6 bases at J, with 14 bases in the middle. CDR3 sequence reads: CASSQGASNAGELFF. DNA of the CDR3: TGTGCCAGCAGCCAGGGGGCAAGTAACGCCGGGGAGCTGTTTTTT. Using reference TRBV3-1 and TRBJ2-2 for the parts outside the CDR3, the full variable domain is DTAVSQTPKYLVTQMGNDKSIKCEQNLGHDTMYWYKQDSKKFLKIMFSYNNKELIINETVPNRFSPKSPDKAHLNLHINSLELGDSAVYFCASSQGASNAGELFFGEGSRLTVL.

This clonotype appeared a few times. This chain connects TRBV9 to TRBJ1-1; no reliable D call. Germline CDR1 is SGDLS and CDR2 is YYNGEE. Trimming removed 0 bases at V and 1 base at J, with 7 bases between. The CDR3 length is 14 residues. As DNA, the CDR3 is TGTGCCAGCAGCGTAGTCCAGTCGAACACTGAAGCTTTCTTT. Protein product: CASSVVQSNTEAFF. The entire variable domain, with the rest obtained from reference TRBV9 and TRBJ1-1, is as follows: DSGVTQTPKHLITATGQRVTLRCSPRSGDLSVYWYQQSLDQGLQFLIQYYNGEERAKGNILERFSAQQFPDLHSELNLSSLELGDSALYFCASSVVQSNTEAFFGQGTRLTVV.

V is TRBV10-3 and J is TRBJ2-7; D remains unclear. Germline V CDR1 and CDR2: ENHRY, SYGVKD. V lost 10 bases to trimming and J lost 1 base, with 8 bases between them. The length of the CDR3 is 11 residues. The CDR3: CATSSSYEQYF. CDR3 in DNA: TGTGCCACCTCGTCTTCCTACGAGCAGTACTTC.

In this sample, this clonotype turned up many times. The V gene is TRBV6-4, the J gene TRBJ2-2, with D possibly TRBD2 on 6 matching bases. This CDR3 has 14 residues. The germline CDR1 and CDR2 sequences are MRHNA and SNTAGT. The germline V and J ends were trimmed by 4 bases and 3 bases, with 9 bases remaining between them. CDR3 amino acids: CASSAGVDTGELFF. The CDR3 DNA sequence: TGTGCCAGCAGTGCGGGGGTGGACACCGGGGAGCTGTTTTTT.

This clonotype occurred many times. CDR3 nucleotides: TGTGCCAGCAGCTTAGTTAGCGTGGGCAGGGAGCAGTTCTTC. This encodes CASSLVSVGREQFF. This chain joins TRBV7-6 and TRBJ2-1; D might be TRBD2 (5 bases). V lost 1 base to trimming and J lost 10 bases, with 14 bases between them. The V gene's germline CDR1 is SGHVS and CDR2 FNYEAQ. This CDR3 comprises 14 residues.

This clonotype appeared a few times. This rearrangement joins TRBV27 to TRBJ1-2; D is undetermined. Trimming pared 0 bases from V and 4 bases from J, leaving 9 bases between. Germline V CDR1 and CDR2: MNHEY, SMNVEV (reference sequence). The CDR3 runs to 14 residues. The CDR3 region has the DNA TGTGCCAGCAGTTTATCTACATACCCCTATGGCTACACCTTC. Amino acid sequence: CASSLSTYPYGYTF.

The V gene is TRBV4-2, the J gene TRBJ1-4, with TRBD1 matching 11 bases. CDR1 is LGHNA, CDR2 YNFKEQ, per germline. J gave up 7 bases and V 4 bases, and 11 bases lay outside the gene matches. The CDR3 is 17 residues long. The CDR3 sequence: CASSPRDRGSRGEKLFF. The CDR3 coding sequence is TGTGCCAGCAGCCCCCGGGACAGGGGGAGTCGTGGTGAAAAACTGTTTTTT.

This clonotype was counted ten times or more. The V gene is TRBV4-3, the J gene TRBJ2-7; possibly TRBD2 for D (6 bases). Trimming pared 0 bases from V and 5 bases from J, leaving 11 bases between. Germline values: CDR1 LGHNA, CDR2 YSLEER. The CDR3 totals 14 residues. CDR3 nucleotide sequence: TGCGCCAGCAGCCAAGAAGTACTAGCCAACGAGCAGTACTTC. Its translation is CASSQEVLANEQYF.

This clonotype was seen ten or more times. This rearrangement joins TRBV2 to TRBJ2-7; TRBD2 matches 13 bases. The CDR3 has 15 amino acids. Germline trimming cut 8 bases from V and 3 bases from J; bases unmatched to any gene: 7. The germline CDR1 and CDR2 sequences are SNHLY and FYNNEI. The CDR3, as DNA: TGTGCCAGCTATAAGGGACTAGCGGGGTACTACGAGCAGTACTTC. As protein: CASYKGLAGYYEQYF.

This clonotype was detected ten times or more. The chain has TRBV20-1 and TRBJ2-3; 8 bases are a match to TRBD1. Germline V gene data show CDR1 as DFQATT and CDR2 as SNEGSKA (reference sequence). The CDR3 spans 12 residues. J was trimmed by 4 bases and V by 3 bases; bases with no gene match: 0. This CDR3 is CSARTGADTQYF. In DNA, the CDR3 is TGCAGTGCTAGGACAGGGGCAGATACGCAGTATTTT.

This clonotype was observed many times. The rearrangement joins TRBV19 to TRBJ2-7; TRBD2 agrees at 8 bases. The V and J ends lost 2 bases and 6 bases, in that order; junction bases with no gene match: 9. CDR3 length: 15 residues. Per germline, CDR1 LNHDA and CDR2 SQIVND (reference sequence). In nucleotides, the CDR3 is TGTGCCAGTAGTATATCCAGCGGGGGCTTGGTCGAGCAGTACTTC. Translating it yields CASSISSGGLVEQYF.